The 30 T cell receptor beta chains reported below all come from one sample, sequenced in a study of T cells in Graves' hyperthyroidism and ophthalmopathy. The TCR beta CDR3 regions underwent amplification using RNA transcripts as the source. In the first-round RT-PCR of the TCR CDR3, the HTBI primer set was used. Via MiXCR, TCRdb re-called the multiplex PCR reads, giving one row per CDR3 protein. The sample yields under 400,000 distinct CDR3 sequences, 21% seen once. The sample was blood. The receptors were sampled from a woman aged 45-59 years with Graves' hyperthyroidism.

The chain uses TRBV27 and TRBJ2-6; 7 bases agree with TRBD1. The CDR3 is 15 residues long. Germline V gene sequence: CDR1 MNHEY, CDR2 SMNVEV (reference sequence). J gave up 2 bases and V 3 bases, and 1 base lay outside the gene matches. In DNA form, the CDR3 reads TGTGCCAGCAGTTTGACAGGGCCTGGGGCCAACGTCCTGACTTTC. Translated: CASSLTGPGANVLTF.

This clonotype was observed at least ten times. This sequence joins TRBV27 and TRBJ1-5; tentatively, D is TRBD1 (5 bases). CDR3 length: 14 residues. V was shortened by 3 bases and J by 2 bases, with 8 bases between the two germline ends. CDR1 is MNHEY, CDR2 SMNVEV, per germline (reference sequence). Here the CDR3 DNA reads TGTGCCAGCAGTTTTTGGGGGGGCAATCAGCCCCAGCATTTT. Translated, it gives CASSFWGGNQPQHF.

The V and J genes are TRBV28 and TRBJ2-3, with 8 bases aligning to TRBD2. From germline, CDR1 is MDHEN and CDR2 SYDVKM. This CDR3 region has 17 residues. J lost 5 bases, V lost 3 bases, and 13 bases had no gene match. CDR3 residues: CASSFSQLAGSVDTQYF. CDR3 in DNA: TGTGCCAGCAGTTTCTCACAATTAGCGGGATCAGTAGATACGCAGTATTTT.

The CDR3 here is CASSQPPGTGPSYNEQFF. The CDR3 DNA reads TGTGCCAGCAGCCAACCCCCCGGGACAGGGCCTTCCTACAATGAGCAGTTCTTC. The J gene is TRBJ2-1, the V gene TRBV3-1, with 9 bases identical to TRBD1. The junction had 9 bases not matched to a gene; V was cut back by 2 bases and J by 1 base. The CDR3 is 18 amino acids. Germline values: CDR1 LGHDT, CDR2 YNNKEL (reference sequence).

V gene TRBV6-5 combines with J gene TRBJ2-3; 13 bases map to TRBD2. The CDR3 covers 19 residues. Losses at the gene ends were 0 bases for V and 0 bases for J; bases not matched to a gene: 6. The germline V gene encodes CDR1 MNHEY and CDR2 SVGAGI. CDR3 sequence: CASSYSSGTSGTSTDTQYF. CDR3 coding DNA: TGTGCCAGCAGTTACTCGTCAGGGACTAGCGGGACGAGCACAGATACGCAGTATTTT.

This clonotype has ten or more counts. The V and J genes are TRBV27 and TRBJ2-2; tentatively, D is TRBD1 or TRBD2 (6 bases each). Germline V CDR1 and CDR2: MNHEY, SMNVEV (reference sequence). V was clipped by 0 bases and J by 4 bases, with 9 bases between them. The CDR3 contains 15 residues. CDR3 sequence reads: CASSLSGGFTGELFF. The CDR3 DNA follows: TGTGCCAGCAGTTTATCGGGGGGCTTCACCGGGGAGCTGTTTTTT.

This clonotype was found many times. The chain links TRBV28 to TRBJ2-3; 8 nucleotides align to TRBD2. V was clipped by 7 bases and J by 2 bases; unmatched bases: 8. The germline gives CDR1 MDHEN, CDR2 SYDVKM. The CDR3 runs to 15 residues. The CDR3 DNA reads as TGTGCCAGCACCATCGGCGGGGGGCTCACAGATACGCAGTATTTT. This gives the protein CASTIGGGLTDTQYF. Full variable domain (remainder filled in from reference TRBV28 and TRBJ2-3): DVKVTQSSRYLVKRTGEKVFLECVQDMDHENMFWYRQDPGLGLRLIYFSYDVKMKEKGDIPEGYSVSREKKERFSLILESASTNQTSMYLCASTIGGGLTDTQYFGPGTRLTVL.

In this sample, this clonotype turned up a few times. The chain uses TRBV10-2 and TRBJ2-3; 7 positions match TRBD2. J lost 1 base, V lost 3 bases, and 10 bases had no gene match. Germline loops: CDR1 WSHSY, CDR2 SAAADI. This CDR3 comprises 17 residues. CDR3 protein: CASSDRAIAGGTDTQYF. The CDR3 DNA reads TGCGCCAGCAGTGATCGGGCAATAGCGGGTGGCACAGATACGCAGTATTTT.

The V call is TRBV7-9, the J call TRBJ2-3, with D tentatively TRBD1 (6 bases). Per the germline V gene, CDR1 is SEHNR and CDR2 is FQNEAQ (reference sequence). The CDR3 loop spans 12 amino acids. V was clipped by 4 bases and J by 6 bases, with 8 bases between them. Here the CDR3 DNA reads TGTGCCAGCAGCTCCACAGGGGATACGCAGTATTTT. This translates into CASSSTGDTQYF. The full variable domain, rest sourced from reference TRBV7-9 and TRBJ2-3, is DTGVSQNPRHKITKRGQNVTFRCDPISEHNRLYWYRQTLGQGPEFLTYFQNEAQLEKSRLLSDRFSAERPKGSFSTLEIQRTEQGDSAMYLCASSSTGDTQYFGPGTRLTVL.

As concerns this clonotype: A much larger clone lies one base from this, so it may be a read error. The rearrangement joins TRBV2 to TRBJ2-1; 7 positions agree with TRBD2. There are 14 residues in the CDR3. Trimming removed 11 bases from V and 4 bases from J; junction bases left unmatched: 11. Germline V gene data show CDR1 as SNHLY and CDR2 as FYNNEI. CDR3 loop: CAGVLRGLYNEQFF. DNA of the CDR3: TGTGCCGGCGTCCTGCGGGGACTATACAATGAGCAGTTCTTC.

V is TRBV30 and J is TRBJ1-3; D gene unclear. CDR3 size: 13 residues. CDR1 and CDR2 (germline): GTSNPN, SVGIG (reference sequence). V dropped 5 bases and J dropped 0 bases, with 8 bases sitting between them. CDR3 in DNA: TGTGCCTGGCAGCCAGACTCTGGAAACACCATATATTTT. It yields the protein CAWQPDSGNTIYF.

This clonotype was counted only a few times. The chain joins TRBV5-5 to TRBJ1-4; 8 bases agree with TRBD1. The CDR3 runs 15 residues. CDR1 is SGHKS, CDR2 YYEKEE, per germline (reference sequence). J lost 4 bases, V lost 5 bases, and 7 bases had no gene match. The CDR3 DNA sequence: TGTGCCAGCAGGCGGGGGACAGGTGTTAATGAAAAACTGTTTTTT. Its translation: CASRRGTGVNEKLFF.

This clonotype was seen many times. The rearrangement joins TRBV18 to TRBJ2-2; 13 bases line up with TRBD2. CDR1 is KGHSH, CDR2 LQKENI, per germline. The CDR3 totals 15 residues. V lost 6 bases and J lost 5; bases outside the gene matches: 3. The DNA of the CDR3 is TGTGCCAGCTCCGTGGGACTAGCGGGAACCGGGGAGCTGTTTTTT. Amino acids: CASSVGLAGTGELFF.

The chain links TRBV7-6 to TRBJ2-3; D could derive from TRBD1 or TRBD2 (5 bases each). Trimming took off 0 bases at V and 2 bases at J, with 15 bases between the two ends. Germline V lookup: CDR1 SGHVS, CDR2 FNYEAQ. The CDR3 spans 17 residues. CDR3 sequence (DNA): TGTGCCAGCAGCTTAGCGTCCTCCCTGGGGACCACAGATACGCAGTATTTT. Translation: CASSLASSLGTTDTQYF.

This clonotype was found many times. The CDR3 sequence is CASSHYTGRTTEAFF. In DNA, the CDR3 is TGTGCCAGCAGTCACTATACAGGTAGGACGACTGAAGCTTTCTTT. The rearrangement links TRBV27 to TRBJ1-1; D might be TRBD1 (5 bases). CDR3 length: 15 amino acids. CDR1 and CDR2 from the germline V gene are MNHEY and SMNVEV (reference sequence). Trimming stripped 5 bases from V and 5 bases from J, with 18 bases between.

This clonotype was counted many times. The chain couples TRBV12-3 or TRBV12-4 to TRBJ2-5; the match to TRBD2 covers 9 bases. V was pared by 0 bases and J by 5 bases, with 7 bases of the junction left unmatched. The CDR3 totals 16 residues. Written as DNA, the CDR3 is TGTGCCAGCAGTTTAGCGGCGGGGGGGCCAATTGAGACCCAGTACTTC. This sequence encodes CASSLAAGGPIETQYF.

This clonotype was counted at least ten times. The genes are TRBV28 and TRBJ2-2, with D maybe TRBD2 (6 bases). Trimming cost V 1 base and J 3 bases, with 18 bases left between them. CDR3 length: 18 residues. The germline CDR1 and CDR2 sequences are MDHEN and SYDVKM. The CDR3 nucleotides are TGTGCCAGCAGTTTATACGCTAGCGTATCCTTCGACACCGGGGAGCTGTTTTTT. Translated, it gives CASSLYASVSFDTGELFF.

This clonotype has a count of ten or more. V usage is TRBV20-1 and J usage is TRBJ1-2; perhaps TRBD1 as D (6 bases). Trimming pared 2 bases from V and 8 bases from J, leaving 9 bases between. The CDR3 has 11 amino acids. The germline V gene encodes CDR1 DFQATT and CDR2 SNEGSKA (reference sequence). The CDR3 protein is CSARSTGGYTF. DNA for the CDR3: TGCAGTGCTAGATCAACAGGGGGCTACACCTTC.

This clonotype was observed many times. This chain uses TRBV28 with TRBJ1-5; 8 bases line up with TRBD1. The CDR3 has 17 residues. Trimming cost V 5 bases and J 4 bases; bases outside gene matches: 13. Germline V gene lookup returns CDR1 MDHEN and CDR2 SYDVKM. Here the CDR3 reads CASSPPPTGVSNQPQHF. The CDR3 DNA reads as TGTGCCAGCAGTCCGCCGCCGACAGGGGTGAGTAATCAGCCCCAGCATTTT.

The CDR3 region has the DNA TGTGCCAGCAGTAACAGGGTTAATCACTATGGCTACACCTTC. Translation: CASSNRVNHYGYTF. This sequence joins TRBV12-3 or TRBV12-4 and TRBJ1-2; maybe TRBD1 (6 bases). V lost 5 bases, J lost 3 bases, and 13 bases lay in between. This CDR3 is 14 amino acids long.

This clonotype was observed many times. This chain connects TRBV6-1 to TRBJ1-2; the D gene is possibly TRBD1 (5 bases). CDR3 length: 14 residues. Trimming shortened V by 5 bases and J by 0 bases, and 10 bases separated the two germline ends. Germline CDR1 MNHNS, CDR2 SASEGT. The CDR3 coding sequence is TGTGCCAGCAGTCCGGGGGGGTCTAACTATGGCTACACCTTC. This translates into CASSPGGSNYGYTF.

There are a few counts of this clonotype. The chain is built from TRBV4-1 and TRBJ2-3; TRBD2 matches at 12 bases. V lost 2 bases and J lost 5; bases outside the gene matches: 5. Germline V lookup: CDR1 MGHRA, CDR2 YSYEKL. The CDR3 runs to 16 residues. The CDR3: CASSQPTSGRLDTQYF. The DNA for the CDR3 is TGCGCCAGCAGCCAACCGACTAGCGGGAGATTAGATACGCAGTATTTT.

This clonotype was counted at least ten times. The genes are TRBV10-3 and TRBJ2-7, with 12 bases identical to TRBD2. In germline, CDR1 is ENHRY, CDR2 SYGVKD. Losses at the gene ends were 5 bases for V and 2 bases for J; bases not matched to a gene: 1. The CDR3 contains 14 residues. The CDR3 region is CAISLAGGPYEQYF. Here the CDR3 DNA reads TGTGCCATCAGTCTAGCGGGAGGGCCCTACGAGCAGTACTTC.

This clonotype was seen a handful of times. The chain joins TRBV30 to TRBJ1-5, with a weak D call TRBD1 (6 bases). Germline CDR1 reads GTSNPN; CDR2 reads SVGIG (reference sequence). CDR3 length equals 14 residues. Trimming took off 5 bases at V and 2 bases at J, with 13 bases between the two ends. CDR3 residues: CAWQGRGGNQPQHF. CDR3 DNA sequence: TGTGCCTGGCAGGGGCGAGGGGGCAATCAGCCCCAGCATTTT.

There are many counts of this clonotype. This chain connects TRBV28 to TRBJ2-2; 12 nucleotides agree with TRBD2. J was trimmed by 6 bases and V by 4 bases; bases with no gene match: 9. CDR3 length: 17 residues. Germline CDR1 and CDR2: MDHEN and SYDVKM. The CDR3 protein is CASSSIATSGSSGELFF. As DNA, the CDR3 is TGTGCCAGCAGTTCAATCGCGACTAGCGGGAGTTCCGGGGAGCTGTTTTTT.

This clonotype was recorded at least ten times. The chain employs TRBV11-2 and TRBJ1-4; 8 nucleotides align to TRBD1. Germline V gives CDR1 SGHAT, CDR2 FQNNGV. The CDR3 contains 17 residues. The V gene end was trimmed by 5 bases and the J gene end by 10 bases; junction bases not matched to a gene: 18. CDR3 residues: CASSTNSGDRIHGKLFF. The DNA of the CDR3 is TGTGCCAGCAGCACAAACTCCGGGGACAGGATCCACGGAAAACTGTTTTTT.

This clonotype appeared many times. The chain uses TRBV5-1 and TRBJ1-5; possible D gene TRBD1, 5 bases. The CDR3 consists of 14 residues. Trimming cost V 7 bases and J 6 bases, with 17 bases left between them. CDR1 SGHRS and CDR2 YFSETQ come from the germline V gene. For the CDR3, the DNA is TGCGCCAGCCAAGGGGCCCTAAGTAGTCAGCCCCAGCATTTT. This gives the protein CASQGALSSQPQHF.

Comments on this clonotype: A read error may produce the germline difference seen at one junction end. The V gene is TRBV28, the J gene TRBJ1-4; possible D gene TRBD1, 6 bases. Looked up from germline, CDR1 is MDHEN and CDR2 is SYDVKM. CDR3 length: 16 residues. The DNA for the CDR3 is TGTGACAGCAGTTTAGGACGTGGGGGGGCGAGGGAAAAACTGTTTTTT. Translation: CDSSLGRGGAREKLFF.

This clonotype was observed at least ten times. The chain links TRBV3-1 to TRBJ1-5; possible D gene TRBD1, 6 bases. Trimming took off 1 base at V and 6 bases at J, with 16 bases between the two ends. Germline V gives CDR1 LGHDT, CDR2 YNNKEL (reference sequence). The CDR3 covers 16 residues. CDR3: CASSQGWGAQRQPQHF. The CDR3 DNA follows: TGTGCCAGCAGCCAAGGGTGGGGGGCGCAGCGTCAGCCCCAGCATTTT.

This clonotype has ten or more counts. A read error may account for a junction end that differs from germline. The chain couples TRBV28 to TRBJ2-7; 7 positions match TRBD2. The CDR3 sequence is 15 residues long. Germline V lookup: CDR1 MDHEN, CDR2 SYDVKM. This chain's CDR3 is CASSTSGTTSHEQYF. The CDR3 DNA is TGTGCCAGCAGCACAAGCGGGACTACCTCCCACGAGCAGTACTTC.